Sequencing of this T cell receptor beta chain was carried out in a study of STAT5B mutations in CD4+ large granular lymphocyte leukemia. Study-wide results and caveats: Top patient clones used TRBV06 genes more often: 8/27 versus 2/35 in controls.

The method was immunoSEQ multiplex PCR; TCRdb's version includes in-frame clones alone and lacks a portion of them. Of roughly 29,000 clones in the sample, about 81% were seen once. To note about this clone: Antigen: not known.

The CDR3 covers 15 residues. The V end was cut by 0 bases, the J end by 7 bases, with 13 bases between. CDR1 and CDR2 from the germline V gene are LGHNA and YSLEER. The sequenced sample consisted of CD4+ T cells from blood buffy coats. The rearrangement joins TRBV4-3 to TRBJ2-4; tentatively, D is TRBD2 (6 bases). This receptor was obtained from a human donor in good health. The CDR3 DNA is TGCGCCAGCAGCCAAGATATAACGGGAGAGAACATTCAGTACTTC. It codes for CASSQDITGENIQYF.